These 30 T cell receptor beta chains share one sample of origin, sequenced in a study of blood T cell repertoires in COVID-19. TCRdb's copy holds only in-frame clones and misses some; the assay was immunoSEQ multiplex PCR. The table includes roughly 500,000 clones, roughly 90% detected once. Material for sequencing was PBMCs or T cells enriched from blood (not recorded which). The receptors shown here come from a woman aged 40 to 50 who had recovered from COVID-19.

CDR3 sequence reads: CASSTYAGRAHTGELFF. Here the CDR3 DNA reads TGTGCCAGTAGTACGTATGCCGGGAGGGCGCATACCGGGGAGCTGTTTTTT. J is TRBJ2-2 and V is TRBV19; 8 bases are shared with TRBD2. V shed 4 bases, J shed 5 bases, and the junction held 12 bases outside the gene matches. Germline V gene sequence: CDR1 LNHDA, CDR2 SQIVND (reference sequence). The CDR3 is 17 amino acids.

The chain combines TRBV6-5 with TRBJ2-7; D is undetermined. Trimming left V 2 bases short and J 3 bases short, with 11 bases between. Germline CDR1 and CDR2: MNHEY and SVGAGI. This CDR3 contains 14 residues. The CDR3 loop reads CASSYGHQDYEQYF. Written as DNA, the CDR3 is TGTGCCAGCAGTTACGGGCACCAGGACTACGAGCAGTACTTC.

The chain carries TRBV6-6 and TRBJ2-2; TRBD1 agrees at 7 bases. Trimming cost V 4 bases and J 6 bases; bases outside gene matches: 11. Germline V CDR1 and CDR2: MNHNY, SVGAGI (reference sequence). The CDR3 length is 16 residues. The CDR3 region has the DNA TGTGCCAGCAGTTCCTTCGACAGGGAATCCGCCGGGGAGCTGTTTTTT. As protein: CASSSFDRESAGELFF.

The chain joins TRBV24-1 to TRBJ2-3; 8 bases line up with TRBD2. V lost 0 bases to trimming and J lost 2 bases; unmatched junction nucleotides: 9. CDR3 length: 18 amino acids. CDR1 is KGHDR, CDR2 SFDVKD, per germline. For the CDR3, the DNA is TGTGCCACCAGTGATTTGAGTTCGGCGGGAGGCACCACAGATACGCAGTATTTT. Protein sequence: CATSDLSSAGGTTDTQYF.

The chain is built from TRBV9 and TRBJ2-2; tentatively, D is TRBD2 (6 bases). V lost 0 bases, J lost 8 bases, and 23 bases lay in between. This CDR3 comprises 18 residues. CDR1 is SGDLS, CDR2 YYNGEE, per germline. CDR3 amino acids: CASSVAALGTRVSGELFF. Written as DNA, the CDR3 is TGTGCCAGCAGCGTAGCGGCCTTGGGGACTCGAGTTTCGGGGGAGCTGTTTTTT.

Many counts were recorded for this clone. V gene TRBV10-3 combines with J gene TRBJ2-3, with 10 bases lining up with TRBD2. The V gene end was trimmed by 10 bases and the J gene end by 3 bases; junction bases not matched to a gene: 4. Per the germline V gene, CDR1 is ENHRY and CDR2 is SYGVKD. The CDR3 covers 13 residues. The CDR3 bases are TGTGCCACTTTGACTAGCGGGACAGATACGCAGTATTTT. Its protein is CATLTSGTDTQYF.

The V and J genes are TRBV4-2 and TRBJ1-2, with D unresolved. Trimming cost V 1 base and J 2 bases, with 5 bases left between them. This CDR3 contains 13 residues. In germline, CDR1 is LGHNA, CDR2 YNFKEQ. CDR3 coding DNA: TGTGCCAGCAGCCAAGCACTGAACTATGGCTACACCTTC. Translating gives CASSQALNYGYTF.

This clone was seen only a few times. For the CDR3, the DNA is TGTGCCACCAGTAACACAGGGGGCGACCACGAGCAGTACTTC. Translated, it gives CATSNTGGDHEQYF. The chain carries TRBV24-1 and TRBJ2-7; 9 nucleotides match TRBD1. Germline trimming cut 6 bases from V and 5 bases from J; bases unmatched to any gene: 7. The CDR3 extends over 14 amino acids. Germline loops: CDR1 KGHDR, CDR2 SFDVKD.

V gene TRBV19 combines with J gene TRBJ1-2; TRBD1 matches at 8 bases. The CDR3 contains 17 residues. Germline V gene data show CDR1 as LNHDA and CDR2 as SQIVND (reference sequence). The J segment lost 4 bases and the V segment lost 0 bases, leaving 10 bases of the junction unmatched. For the CDR3, the DNA is TGTGCCAGTAGTATAGAACTAATCAACAGGGGGGCCTATGGCTACACCTTC. Residues: CASSIELINRGAYGYTF.

The rearrangement joins TRBV9 to TRBJ1-2, with D possibly TRBD1 on 6 matching bases. CDR1 is SGDLS and CDR2 is YYNGEE in the germline V gene. Trimming cost V 3 bases and J 8 bases, with 17 bases left between them. The CDR3 covers 14 residues. The CDR3 DNA reads TGTGCCAGCAGCGCAAACCAGGGGTCGGCCGGCTACACCTTC. It codes for CASSANQGSAGYTF.

The chain carries TRBV5-4 and TRBJ2-1; the match to TRBD2 covers 8 bases. This CDR3 comprises 16 residues. The junction had 9 bases not matched to a gene; V was cut back by 0 bases and J by 7 bases. CDR1 and CDR2 from the germline V gene are SGHNT and YYREEE (reference sequence). The CDR3 DNA follows: TGTGCCAGCAGCTTGGCCGGCGGGAGGTCTTTAAATGAGCAGTTCTTC. Residues: CASSLAGGRSLNEQFF.

The J gene is TRBJ2-1, the V gene TRBV19, with 8 bases that match TRBD1. The junction had 10 bases not matched to a gene; V was cut back by 11 bases and J by 4 bases. The germline V gene encodes CDR1 LNHDA and CDR2 SQIVND (reference sequence). CDR3 length equals 14 residues. The CDR3 DNA follows: TGTGCCTCCAGGGGGCAGGCTAATTACAATGAGCAGTTCTTC. It specifies CASRGQANYNEQFF.

This chain uses TRBV21-1 with TRBJ2-2; TRBD1 is the table's D call and was not checked against the DNA. TRBV21-1 corresponds to a pseudogene. The length of the CDR3 is 16 residues. The chain's CDR3 is CASRGGQTTNTGELFF. The CDR3 nucleotides are TGTGCCAGCAGAGGGGGACAAACAACGAACACCGGGGAGCTGTTTTTT.

V gene TRBV6-5 combines with J gene TRBJ1-4; 9 nucleotides agree with TRBD1. The CDR3 contains 14 residues. The ends lost 5 bases at V and 4 bases at J; junction bases unmatched: 2. Germline CDR1 and CDR2: MNHEY and SVGAGI. CDR3 bases: TGTGCCAGCAGTCGACAGGGGGTTAATGAAAAACTGTTTTTT. As protein: CASSRQGVNEKLFF.

With respect to this clone: The germline gene is not matched at one end of the junction; a read error may be the cause. The chain links TRBV6-1 to TRBJ2-7, with 10 bases identical to TRBD2. From germline, CDR1 is MNHNS and CDR2 SASEGT. This CDR3 spans 14 amino acids. Here the CDR3 DNA reads TGTGCCAGCAGGGAAGGACTAGCGGCCTACGAGCAGTACTTC. Translation: CASREGLAAYEQYF.

This clone has a handful of counts. V is TRBV5-1 and J is TRBJ1-4, with 7 positions matching TRBD1. CDR1 is SGHRS, CDR2 YFSETQ, per germline. This CDR3 spans 16 amino acids. With 2 bases clipped from V and 8 bases from J, the junction kept 12 bases outside the gene matches. The CDR3: CASSFQFQGENEKLFF. The CDR3 DNA reads TGCGCCAGCAGCTTCCAATTTCAGGGGGAAAACGAAAAACTGTTTTTT.

On this clone: Other DNA variants within this sample encode the same CDR3. The genes are TRBV10-1 and TRBJ2-1, with TRBD2 matching 11 bases. The trim removed 8 bases at V and 3 bases at J, leaving 0 bases unmatched. CDR3 length: 13 amino acids. Germline CDR1 is WNHNN and CDR2 is SYGVQD (reference sequence). The CDR3 DNA sequence: TGCGCCAGCGGGACTAGCGGCTACAATGAGCAGTTCTTC. Translation gives CASGTSGYNEQFF.

This clone appeared once. The J gene is TRBJ2-3, the V gene TRBV7-2; weak D call: TRBD2 (6 bases). Between the trimmed V and J ends, which lost 4 bases and 6 bases, there was a span of 14 bases. The CDR3 covers 14 residues. Per the germline V gene, CDR1 is SGHTA and CDR2 is FQGNSA. CDR3 DNA: TGTGCCAGCAGCTCGGGGGACCCCGGGGATACGCAGTATTTT. Translation: CASSSGDPGDTQYF.

V and J are TRBV19 and TRBJ1-2, with TRBD1 matching over 7 bases. Germline V lookup: CDR1 LNHDA, CDR2 SQIVND (reference sequence). This CDR3 has 12 amino acids. V shed 9 bases and J 8 bases; nucleotides not matched to a gene: 9. The CDR3 nucleotides read TGTGCCAGCCTGACAGGGTATAAAGGCTACACCTTC. Translating gives CASLTGYKGYTF. The full variable domain, completed using reference TRBV19 and TRBJ1-2, is DGGITQSPKYLFRKEGQNVTLSCEQNLNHDAMYWYRQDPGQGLRLIYYSQIVNDFQKGDIAEGYSVSREKKESFPLTVTSAQKNPTAFYLCASLTGYKGYTFGSGTRLTVV.

This chain joins TRBV30 and TRBJ1-6, with D possibly matching TRBD1 (5 bases). Trimming removed 3 bases from V and 7 bases from J, with 16 bases in between. The CDR3 is made up of 15 amino acids. Germline V CDR1 and CDR2: GTSNPN, SVGIG (reference sequence). CDR3 sequence (DNA): TGTGCCTGGAGGTCCGATCCAGGGCCCAATTCACCCCTCCACTTT. The encoded protein is CAWRSDPGPNSPLHF.

CDR3 bases: TGTGCCAGCAGTGAAGGTAGGGGTGAGCAGTACTTC. Protein product: CASSEGRGEQYF. The chain uses TRBV2 and TRBJ2-7; D might be TRBD1 (5 bases). CDR1 and CDR2 (germline): SNHLY, FYNNEI. V shed 1 base and J shed 7 bases, with 8 bases lying between them. This CDR3 spans 12 amino acids.

J is TRBJ2-7 and V is TRBV7-2; 15 nucleotides agree with TRBD2. From germline, CDR1 is SGHTA and CDR2 FQGNSA. After removal of 3 bases from V and 5 bases from J, the junction contained 2 bases not matched to a gene. This CDR3 region has 15 residues. CDR3 in amino acids: CASSFGLAGGNEQYF. As DNA, the CDR3 is TGTGCCAGCAGCTTCGGACTAGCGGGAGGGAACGAGCAGTACTTC.

The chain links TRBV29-1 to TRBJ2-5, with D possibly TRBD1 on 6 matching bases. The CDR3 loop spans 13 amino acids. V shed 6 bases and J shed 8 bases, with 19 bases lying between them. CDR1 SQVTM and CDR2 ANQGSEA come from the germline V gene. CDR3 nucleotide sequence: TGCAGCGTCACCTCGGCAGGGGTGGACACCCAGTACTTC. As protein: CSVTSAGVDTQYF.

The gene calls are TRBV6-5 and TRBJ2-5; D possibly corresponds to TRBD1 (5 bases). Germline CDR1 reads MNHEY; CDR2 reads SVGAGI. The CDR3 contains 15 residues. Deletions cut 8 bases from V and 1 base from J, with 17 bases between. The CDR3 nucleotides are TGTGCCAGCGAAAAAGTGTTAAGGGGCCAAGAGACCCAGTACTTC. Translation gives CASEKVLRGQETQYF.

DNA for the CDR3: TGCGCCAGCAGCTTGGGAGTGGTGGGACTAGCGCGAAACAATGAGCAGTTCTTC. The encoded protein is CASSLGVVGLARNNEQFF. J is TRBJ2-1 and V is TRBV5-1; 10 positions match TRBD2. The germline V gene has CDR1 SGHRS and CDR2 YFSETQ. The CDR3 sequence is 18 residues long. V lost 0 bases to trimming and J lost 5 bases; unmatched junction nucleotides: 11.

The gene calls are TRBV18 and TRBJ1-5, with a weak D call TRBD1 (6 bases). CDR1 and CDR2 from the germline V gene are KGHSH and LQKENI. Trimming cost V 4 bases and J 0 bases, with 7 bases left between them. This CDR3 region has 14 residues. Here the CDR3 DNA reads TGTGCCAGCTCACGAGGGGGTAGCAATCAGCCCCAGCATTTT. As protein: CASSRGGSNQPQHF.

CDR3: CASSLSGRARNEQFF. The DNA for the CDR3 is TGTGCCAGCAGCTTAAGCGGGAGGGCCCGAAATGAGCAGTTCTTC. This chain links TRBV7-8 with TRBJ2-1, with 10 nucleotides matching TRBD2. Germline CDR1 and CDR2: SGHVS and FQNEAQ. This CDR3 comprises 15 residues. J was trimmed by 7 bases and V by 2 bases; bases with no gene match: 5.

The chain links TRBV9 to TRBJ2-7; possible D gene TRBD2, 6 bases. Germline CDR1 SGDLS, CDR2 YYNGEE. This CDR3 has 15 amino acids. Trimming stripped 3 bases from V and 4 bases from J, with 17 bases between. The CDR3 spells CASSASPGVLYEQYF. The CDR3 DNA is TGTGCCAGCAGCGCATCCCCGGGGGTCCTTTACGAGCAGTACTTC.

The chain employs TRBV4-1 and TRBJ1-4, with TRBD1 matching 9 bases. V was pared by 4 bases and J by 7 bases, with 19 bases of the junction left unmatched. The CDR3 runs 19 residues. Germline values: CDR1 MGHRA, CDR2 YSYEKL. For the CDR3, the DNA is TGCGCCAGCAGCCGACCAAAGACCGGGACAGGGAACTTGGGTGAAAAACTGTTTTTT. It codes for CASSRPKTGTGNLGEKLFF.

The chain combines TRBV3-1 (or the pseudogene TRBV3-2) with TRBJ1-1; D is possibly TRBD1 (6 bases). The CDR3 has 13 residues. Germline-derived CDR1 and CDR2 are LGHDT and YNNKEL (reference sequence). Trimming took off 5 bases at V and 12 bases at J, with 19 bases between the two ends. This chain's CDR3 is CASSRGSGPRTFF. In DNA, the CDR3 is TGTGCCAGCAGCAGGGGGTCGGGGCCGAGAACTTTCTTT.